Listed here are 29 T cell receptor beta chains from one sample, sequenced in a study of blood T cells in healthy people across ages. Sample-barcoded 5' priming and a J-beta primer mix drove a second PCR of 7 to 11 cycles. TCRdb redid the calling of the 5' RACE reads with MiXCR, one entry per CDR3 protein. The sample consists of hundreds of thousands of distinct CDR3 sequences, roughly 64% of them appearing once. The sequenced sample was blood. The receptors derive from a young man in good health.

This chain uses TRBV20-1 with TRBJ1-2, with no clear D. This CDR3 region has 12 residues. Trimming stripped 0 bases from V and 8 bases from J, with 10 bases between. CDR1 DFQATT and CDR2 SNEGSKA come from the germline V gene (reference sequence). CDR3 amino acids: CSARDPWTGYTF. For the CDR3, the DNA is TGCAGTGCTAGAGATCCCTGGACGGGCTACACCTTC.

J is TRBJ2-1 and V is TRBV20-1; 10 positions agree with TRBD2. J lost 6 bases, V lost 6 bases, and 8 bases had no gene match. CDR1 and CDR2 from the germline V gene are DFQATT and SNEGSKA (reference sequence). This CDR3 region has 14 residues. The CDR3 DNA is TGCAGTGCCCTACCTAGCGGGAGCCCCAATGAGCAGTTCTTC. Translating it yields CSALPSGSPNEQFF.

This clonotype was seen more than once but under ten times. This sequence joins TRBV5-8 and TRBJ2-4; D is uncertain. Trimming pared 4 bases from V and 0 bases from J, leaving 14 bases between. CDR1 SGHTS and CDR2 YDEGEE come from the germline V gene. The CDR3 has 16 residues. As DNA, the CDR3 is TGTGCCAGCAGCCCCGCCAAGGACGAAGCCAAAAACATTCAGTACTTC. Protein product: CASSPAKDEAKNIQYF.

The chain couples TRBV12-3 or TRBV12-4 to TRBJ2-7; 7 bases agree with TRBD2. The CDR3 sequence is 15 residues long. The ends lost 3 bases at V and 2 bases at J; junction bases unmatched: 7. Here the CDR3 DNA reads TGTGCCAGCAGTTTCGGAGCGGGGCCCACCTACGAGCAGTACTTC. Translated: CASSFGAGPTYEQYF.

This chain joins TRBV12-5 and TRBJ2-3; D remains unclear. Per germline, CDR1 LGHNT and CDR2 FRNRAP. CDR3 length equals 13 residues. The V end was cut by 2 bases, the J end by 3 bases, with 6 bases between. In DNA form, the CDR3 reads TGTGCTAGTGGTTTGTGGGAAACAGATACGCAGTATTTT. Protein sequence: CASGLWETDTQYF.

The chain uses TRBV20-1 and TRBJ2-7; 12 bases match TRBD2. The CDR3 has 14 amino acids. CDR1 is DFQATT, CDR2 SNEGSKA, per germline (reference sequence). V shed 7 bases and J 2 bases; nucleotides not matched to a gene: 6. This CDR3 reads CSGRTSGIPYEQYF. CDR3 bases: TGCAGTGGAAGGACTAGCGGGATACCCTACGAGCAGTACTTC.

This clonotype came up once. A read error may account for a junction end that differs from germline. The chain is built from TRBV20-1 and TRBJ1-2; no clear D. From germline, CDR1 is DFQATT and CDR2 SNEGSKA (reference sequence). The CDR3 sequence is 10 residues long. CDR3: CSANNNGYTF. In DNA, the CDR3 is TGCAGTGCTAATAACAATGGCTACACCTTC.

The chain couples TRBV20-1 to TRBJ2-5; 7 bases line up with TRBD1. With V trimmed by 5 bases and J by 2 bases, 11 bases remained unmatched. The CDR3 contains 15 residues. Looked up from germline, CDR1 is DFQATT and CDR2 is SNEGSKA (reference sequence). CDR3 loop: CSARGPTGRQETQYF. In nucleotides, the CDR3 is TGCAGTGCTCGAGGCCCGACAGGGCGACAAGAGACCCAGTACTTC.

This clonotype has ten or more counts. This chain uses TRBV20-1 with TRBJ2-7; 7 bases line up with TRBD1. V was pared by 3 bases and J by 7 bases, with 12 bases of the junction left unmatched. The CDR3 is 14 amino acids. CDR1 is DFQATT, CDR2 SNEGSKA, per germline (reference sequence). DNA for the CDR3: TGCAGTGCTAGGATCCGAACCCGGACAGGAGAGCAGTACTTC. Amino acids: CSARIRTRTGEQYF.

The gene calls are TRBV27 and TRBJ2-5; 11 positions match TRBD2. CDR1 is MNHEY and CDR2 is SMNVEV in the germline V gene (reference sequence). The CDR3 has 13 amino acids. J lost 3 bases, V lost 8 bases, and 2 bases had no gene match. The CDR3 is CASHSGREETQYF. CDR3 DNA: TGTGCCAGCCATAGCGGGAGGGAAGAGACCCAGTACTTC.

The chain has TRBV3-1 and TRBJ2-7; possibly TRBD2 for D (6 bases). CDR3 length: 15 amino acids. Germline loops: CDR1 LGHDT, CDR2 YNNKEL (reference sequence). The V gene lost 4 bases and the J gene lost 1 base, with 14 bases spanning the gap. The CDR3 loop is CASSPGVGGSYEQYF. In DNA, the CDR3 is TGTGCCAGCAGCCCCGGGGTGGGAGGATCCTACGAGCAGTACTTC.

The chain is built from TRBV27 and TRBJ2-6; D gene ambiguous. CDR1 and CDR2 from the germline V gene are MNHEY and SMNVEV (reference sequence). Trimming left V 0 bases short and J 0 bases short, with 6 bases between. The CDR3 has 16 amino acids. DNA for the CDR3: TGTGCCAGCAGTTTATCTGGGTACTCTGGGGCCAACGTCCTGACTTTC. This gives the protein CASSLSGYSGANVLTF.

This sequence joins TRBV29-1 and TRBJ2-4; no reliable D call. The better agreement between TRBJ2-7 and the DNA end casts doubt on the J call. Per the germline V gene, CDR1 is SQVTM and CDR2 is ANQGSEA. The CDR3 is 14 amino acids. The CDR3 here is CSVTSSSLGYEQYF. CDR3 in DNA: TGCAGCGTTACTTCATCGAGTCTTGGCTACGAGCAGTACTTC.

Points on this clonotype: The junction and the germline gene differ at one end; a read error may be behind it. The genes are TRBV5-1 and TRBJ2-1; 9 bases match TRBD1. Germline values: CDR1 SGHRS, CDR2 YFSETQ. The length of the CDR3 is 15 residues. The CDR3 DNA reads TGCGCCAGCAGCGTTTGGACAGGGGACTACAATGAGCGGTTCTTC. It encodes CASSVWTGDYNERFF. Together with reference TRBV5-1 and TRBJ2-1, the CDR3 gives the full variable domain: KAGVTQTPRYLIKTRGQQVTLSCSPISGHRSVSWYQQTPGQGLQFLFEYFSETQRNKGNFPGRFSGRQFSNSRSEMNVSTLELGDSALYLCASSVWTGDYNERFFGPGTRLTVL.

The chain has TRBV20-1 and TRBJ2-1; the match to TRBD2 covers 8 bases. V trimming: 1 base; J trimming: 7 bases; junction bases outside the gene matches: 9. This CDR3 is 15 amino acids long. Germline lookup yields CDR1 DFQATT and CDR2 SNEGSKA (reference sequence). CDR3 nucleotides: TGCAGTGCTAGAGTTAGGACTAGCTGGATGAATGAGCAGTTCTTC. As protein: CSARVRTSWMNEQFF.

V is TRBV27 and J is TRBJ2-1; D is possibly TRBD2 (5 bases). The CDR3 is 16 residues long. V was cut by 5 bases and J by 4 bases, with 18 bases left in between. Per the germline V gene, CDR1 is MNHEY and CDR2 is SMNVEV (reference sequence). CDR3 loop: CASSRATTRAYNEQFF. The CDR3 nucleotides are TGTGCCAGCAGTAGGGCAACTACGAGGGCTTACAATGAGCAGTTCTTC.

The chain has TRBV5-1 and TRBJ2-1, with 13 positions matching TRBD2. Germline CDR1 is SGHRS and CDR2 is YFSETQ. The CDR3 contains 15 residues. V shed 4 bases and J 9 bases; nucleotides not matched to a gene: 7. This CDR3 reads CASSPGLAGAPEQFF. CDR3 in DNA: TGCGCCAGCAGCCCTGGACTAGCGGGAGCTCCTGAGCAGTTCTTC.

The genes are TRBV6-6 and TRBJ2-4; possibly TRBD2 for D (6 bases). This CDR3 spans 15 amino acids. CDR1 is MNHNY and CDR2 is SVGAGI in the germline V gene (reference sequence). Trimming left V 5 bases short and J 7 bases short, with 18 bases between. The CDR3 is CASSIQGGGDNIQYF. The CDR3, as DNA: TGTGCCAGCAGTATACAAGGAGGAGGGGATAACATTCAGTACTTC.

This rearrangement joins TRBV5-1 to TRBJ2-4; D ambiguous. The J call is in doubt because the DNA end fits TRBJ2-7 better. From germline, CDR1 is SGHRS and CDR2 YFSETQ. CDR3 length equals 14 residues. The CDR3 bases are TGCGCCAGCAGCTTGGTGAACGGAGCCTACGAGCAGTACTTC. Its protein product is CASSLVNGAYEQYF.

The rearrangement joins TRBV28 to TRBJ2-4, with 9 nucleotides matching TRBD2. The last part of the DNA fits TRBJ2-7 better; the J call may be wrong. Germline values: CDR1 MDHEN, CDR2 SYDVKM. The CDR3 covers 17 residues. The CDR3 region is CASSTTTFSGSSYEQYF. For the CDR3, the DNA is TGTGCCAGCAGTACCACCACCTTTAGCGGGAGCTCCTACGAGCAGTACTTC.

The chain couples TRBV4-3 to TRBJ1-5; the D is unclear. The CDR3 runs 17 residues. The V gene's germline CDR1 is LGHNA and CDR2 YSLEER. With 0 bases removed from V and 2 bases from J, the gap between germline ends came to 14 bases. CDR3 sequence: CASSQEVFGIGNQPQHF. The CDR3 DNA reads TGCGCCAGCAGCCAAGAGGTATTCGGGATAGGCAATCAGCCCCAGCATTTT.

There are a few counts of this clonotype. The chain uses TRBV18 and TRBJ2-7; D call uncertain. The CDR3 extends over 13 amino acids. The ends were cut back, 3 bases at V and 0 bases at J, with 6 bases in the middle. Germline assignment: CDR1 KGHSH and CDR2 LQKENI. DNA of the CDR3: TGTGCCAGCTCACCCCCGAACTCCTACGAGCAGTACTTC. It encodes CASSPPNSYEQYF.

This chain uses TRBV20-1 with TRBJ1-5, with unresolved D. CDR3 size: 13 residues. Trimming removed 5 bases at V and 9 bases at J, with 17 bases between. Germline lookup yields CDR1 DFQATT and CDR2 SNEGSKA (reference sequence). The CDR3 DNA reads TGCAGTGCTCTCCCCCCGAGTCAACGGCCCCAGCATTTT. Amino acid sequence: CSALPPSQRPQHF.

This clonotype was observed a few times. The CDR3 nucleotides are TGCAGTGCTAGAAGGCGTACTAGCGGGTACAATGAGCAGTTCTTC. Translated: CSARRRTSGYNEQFF. The rearrangement uses TRBV20-1 and TRBJ2-1, with TRBD2 matching over 9 bases. Germline loops: CDR1 DFQATT, CDR2 SNEGSKA (reference sequence). CDR3 length equals 15 residues. Trimming removed 2 bases from V and 4 bases from J; junction bases left unmatched: 6.

V usage is TRBV29-1 and J usage is TRBJ1-1; D uncertain. Trimming took off 1 base at V and 5 bases at J, with 11 bases between the two ends. CDR1 and CDR2 from the germline V gene are SQVTM and ANQGSEA. This CDR3 has 13 residues. CDR3 nucleotides: TGCAGCGTTGAAGGCGGAAGAGGGACTGAAGCTTTCTTT. This encodes CSVEGGRGTEAFF.

This clonotype was seen only a few times. This rearrangement joins TRBV4-1 to TRBJ2-5; tentatively, D is TRBD1 or TRBD2 (6 bases each). Germline V gene sequence: CDR1 MGHRA, CDR2 YSYEKL. V was trimmed by 1 base and J by 3 bases, leaving 12 bases between them. The CDR3 is 15 residues long. As DNA, the CDR3 is TGCGCCAGCAGCCAAGCGCCCGGGGGCAAAGAGACCCAGTACTTC. Translated: CASSQAPGGKETQYF.

V usage is TRBV9 and J usage is TRBJ1-2, with 7 bases that match TRBD1. Trimming at V came to 4 bases and at J to 10 bases, leaving 7 bases not matched to a gene. The CDR3 runs to 12 residues. Germline V gene data show CDR1 as SGDLS and CDR2 as YYNGEE. The CDR3 DNA follows: TGTGCCAGCAGCCCGCGACAGGGCGTCTACACCTTC. It translates to CASSPRQGVYTF.

The chain joins TRBV4-1 to TRBJ2-7; the match to TRBD2 covers 8 bases. The J call could be wrong; TRBJ2-5 is a better fit for the DNA end. Germline V gene lookup returns CDR1 MGHRA and CDR2 YSYEKL. The CDR3 runs to 15 residues. The DNA of the CDR3 is TGCGCCAGCAGCCAAAAAAGCGGGAGTCCTGAGACCCAGTACTTC. Amino acid sequence: CASSQKSGSPETQYF.

A single count supports this clonotype. This may come from a read error, since a much larger clone is one base off. This chain joins TRBV4-2 and TRBJ2-7; D might be TRBD2 (5 bases). Germline lookup yields CDR1 LGHNA and CDR2 YNFKEQ. This CDR3 has 14 residues. CDR3 amino acids: CASSQEIDTNERFF. The CDR3 bases are TGTGCCAGCAGCCAAGAAATCGACACCAATGAGCGGTTCTTC.